This T cell receptor (beta chain) derives from a study of T cell changes during pregnancy in multiple sclerosis. This CDR3 spans 13 amino acids. Germline lookup yields CDR1 KGHSH and CDR2 LQKENI. V trimming: 3 bases; J trimming: 8 bases; junction bases outside the gene matches: 4. Profiled with immunoSEQ multiplex PCR; TCRdb holds only in-frame clones, not every one. The sample lists approximately 66,000 clones; almost 95% were seen once. The sequences come from peripheral blood, collected in the third trimester of pregnancy. The TCR was taken from a female donor in good health, enrolled as a control in a pregnancy study. The chain employs TRBV18 and TRBJ1-2; 9 bases line up with TRBD1. In DNA form, the CDR3 reads TGTGCCAGCTCACCCGGGACAGGGAACGGCTACACCTTC. Residues: CASSPGTGNGYTF.